What follows are 31 T cell receptor beta chains derived from one specimen sequenced in a study of technical replicates of blood from several donors. The repertoire was sequenced with immunoSEQ multiplex PCR; TCRdb's copy has only in-frame clones and lacks some. This sample yields approximately 60,000 clones, of which more than 75% are seen a single time; 4.5% to 6% belongs to the top ten. The sample taken for sequencing was PBMCs. The origin of the receptors is a human donor in good health. Some clones in this sample may be carry-over from other donors' samples.

The chain employs TRBV11-2 and TRBJ2-7; possibly TRBD2 for D (5 bases). Germline CDR1 and CDR2: SGHAT and FQNNGV. This CDR3 has 15 amino acids. Trimming took off 1 base at V and 3 bases at J, with 13 bases between the two ends. The CDR3 DNA sequence: TGTGCCAGCAGCTTAGTTTCCGGGAAAAACTACGAGCAGTACTTC. Encoded protein: CASSLVSGKNYEQYF. The full variable domain, in which reference TRBV11-2 and TRBJ2-7 provide the parts outside the CDR3, is EAGVAQSPRYKIIEKRQSVAFWCNPISGHATLYWYQQILGQGPKLLIQFQNNGVVDDSQLPKDRFSAERLKGVDSTLKIQPAKLEDSAVYLCASSLVSGKNYEQYFGPGTRLTVT.

This chain connects TRBV11-2 to TRBJ2-7, with 10 positions matching TRBD2. The germline gives CDR1 SGHAT, CDR2 FQNNGV. This CDR3 is 15 amino acids long. Losses at the gene ends were 2 bases for V and 4 bases for J; bases not matched to a gene: 5. CDR3 in amino acids: CASSLLLAGVYEQYF. The CDR3, as DNA: TGTGCCAGCAGCTTATTGCTAGCGGGAGTGTACGAGCAGTACTTC. Filled out from reference TRBV11-2 and TRBJ2-7, the complete variable domain reads EAGVAQSPRYKIIEKRQSVAFWCNPISGHATLYWYQQILGQGPKLLIQFQNNGVVDDSQLPKDRFSAERLKGVDSTLKIQPAKLEDSAVYLCASSLLLAGVYEQYFGPGTRLTVT.

This chain joins TRBV4-3 and TRBJ2-1; D is unclear. The germline V gene has CDR1 LGHNA and CDR2 YSLEER. This CDR3 spans 17 amino acids. The V end lost 0 bases, the J end lost 0 bases, and 12 bases lay between the germline ends. The CDR3 loop is CASSQDPTRSSYNEQFF. The CDR3 nucleotides read TGCGCCAGCAGCCAAGATCCAACACGGAGCTCCTACAATGAGCAGTTCTTC.

The CDR3 nucleotides read TGTGCCAGCAGCCTTGGGACTAGCGGGAGTAATGAGCAGTTCTTC. Translation gives CASSLGTSGSNEQFF. The chain uses TRBV11-3 and TRBJ2-1; 14 bases map to TRBD2. Per the germline V gene, CDR1 is SGHNT and CDR2 is YENEEA. V gave up 5 bases and J gave up 7 bases; unmatched junction bases: 4. CDR3 size: 15 residues.

CDR3 bases: TGCGCCAGCAGCTCAGGGGGTCTGGCCTACACCTTC. Its translation: CASSSGGLAYTF. The chain couples TRBV5-1 to TRBJ1-2, with 7 nucleotides matching TRBD1. Germline values: CDR1 SGHRS, CDR2 YFSETQ. V was clipped by 3 bases and J by 10 bases; unmatched bases: 6. This CDR3 has 12 residues.

The chain's CDR3 is CASISAGTDTQYF. Written as DNA, the CDR3 is TGTGCCAGCATCAGCGCTGGCACAGATACGCAGTATTTT. This chain uses TRBV2 with TRBJ2-3; D remains ambiguous. V lost 7 bases and J lost 1, with 9 bases in between. The CDR3 length is 13 residues. Per the germline V gene, CDR1 is SNHLY and CDR2 is FYNNEI. The whole variable domain, filled in from reference TRBV2 and TRBJ2-3, reads EPEVTQTPSHQVTQMGQEVILRCVPISNHLYFYWYRQILGQKVEFLVSFYNNEISEKSEIFDDQFSVERPDGSNFTLKIRSTKLEDSAMYFCASISAGTDTQYFGPGTRLTVL.

The V call is TRBV7-9, the J call TRBJ2-2; 13 bases match TRBD2. V lost 10 bases to trimming and J lost 3 bases; unmatched junction nucleotides: 8. Germline V lookup: CDR1 SEHNR, CDR2 FQNEAQ (reference sequence). The CDR3 has 16 amino acids. CDR3 nucleotide sequence: TGTGCCAACTATCCTGGACTAGCGGGAGACACCGGGGAGCTGTTTTTT. Translating it yields CANYPGLAGDTGELFF.

This rearrangement joins TRBV4-3 to TRBJ1-2, with D possibly being TRBD1 (5 bases). CDR3 length: 15 residues. The germline V gene encodes CDR1 LGHNA and CDR2 YSLEER. V lost 3 bases, J lost 5 bases, and 16 bases lay in between. The CDR3 region is CASSHEWEGRYGYTF. The CDR3 DNA follows: TGCGCCAGCAGCCATGAGTGGGAGGGGCGGTATGGCTACACCTTC.

This chain uses TRBV6-5 with TRBJ1-2; D remains ambiguous. V was shortened by 7 bases and J by 5 bases, with 20 bases between the two germline ends. Germline CDR1 and CDR2: MNHEY and SVGAGI. CDR3 size: 15 residues. Here the CDR3 reads CASKSPADGNYGYTF. The CDR3 DNA reads TGTGCCAGCAAATCCCCGGCCGACGGGAATTATGGCTACACCTTC.

The rearrangement uses TRBV4-3 and TRBJ1-2; 11 bases match TRBD1. CDR1 and CDR2 from the germline V gene are LGHNA and YSLEER. J gave up 4 bases and V 0 bases, and 4 bases lay outside the gene matches. This CDR3 region has 16 residues. The CDR3 region has the DNA TGCGCCAGCAGCCAAGATCGGACAGGGGGCGCCTATGGCTACACCTTC. It yields the protein CASSQDRTGGAYGYTF.

The chain employs TRBV27 and TRBJ2-5; unclear D gene. CDR3 length equals 15 residues. V was clipped by 1 base and J by 1 base, with 10 bases between them. Germline values: CDR1 MNHEY, CDR2 SMNVEV (reference sequence). The CDR3 is CASSLLTEAQETQYF. CDR3 sequence (DNA): TGTGCCAGCAGTTTATTAACAGAAGCCCAAGAGACCCAGTACTTC.

V usage is TRBV30 and J usage is TRBJ1-2, with TRBD1 matching over 8 bases. Unmatched junction bases numbered 9, after V lost 1 base and J lost 5 bases. The CDR3 runs to 15 residues. Germline V gene lookup returns CDR1 GTSNPN and CDR2 SVGIG (reference sequence). The CDR3 loop reads CAWSGVVTGVYGYTF. The CDR3 DNA reads as TGTGCCTGGAGTGGGGTCGTGACAGGGGTTTATGGCTACACCTTC. The full variable domain, in which reference TRBV30 and TRBJ1-2 provide the parts outside the CDR3, is SQTIHQWPATLVQPVGSPLSLECTVEGTSNPNLYWYRQAAGRGLQLLFYSVGIGQISSEVPQNLSASRPQDRQFILSSKKLLLSDSGFYLCAWSGVVTGVYGYTFGSGTRLTVV.

This rearrangement joins TRBV7-3 to TRBJ1-4; D gene ambiguous. The V gene's germline CDR1 is SGHTA and CDR2 FQGTGA. With 2 bases removed from V and 1 base from J, the gap between germline ends came to 5 bases. The CDR3 has 14 residues. The CDR3 sequence: CASSLRGTNEKLFF. Written as DNA, the CDR3 is TGTGCCAGCAGCTTACGGGGAACTAATGAAAAACTGTTTTTT. The full variable domain, with the rest looked up from reference TRBV7-3 and TRBJ1-4, is GAGVSQTPSNKVTEKGKYVELRCDPISGHTALYWYRQSLGQGPEFLIYFQGTGAADDSGLPNDRFFAVRPEGSVSTLKIQRTERGDSAVYLCASSLRGTNEKLFFGSGTQLSVL.

The chain couples TRBV4-2 to TRBJ2-7; 12 bases line up with TRBD1. The ends lost 0 bases at V and 7 bases at J; junction bases unmatched: 13. Germline CDR1 reads LGHNA; CDR2 reads YNFKEQ. The CDR3 is made up of 18 amino acids. This CDR3 reads CASSQESYEGQGAHEQYF. The CDR3 bases are TGTGCCAGCAGCCAAGAATCATACGAGGGACAGGGGGCGCATGAGCAGTACTTC.

The J gene is TRBJ2-7, the V gene TRBV6-5; TRBD2 aligns across 7 bases. The CDR3 contains 13 residues. The ends lost 2 bases at V and 6 bases at J; junction bases unmatched: 4. The germline V gene has CDR1 MNHEY and CDR2 SVGAGI. CDR3 DNA sequence: TGTGCCAGCAGTTACGGGAGGGTAGGCGAGCAGTACTTC. Protein sequence: CASSYGRVGEQYF.

V gene TRBV5-1 combines with J gene TRBJ1-1, with D hard to call. The CDR3 sequence is 13 residues long. Between the trimmed V and J ends, which lost 4 bases and 1 base, there was a span of 8 bases. The germline gives CDR1 SGHRS, CDR2 YFSETQ. For the CDR3, the DNA is TGCGCCAGCAGCCTGACGGGGAACACTGAAGCTTTCTTT. Residues: CASSLTGNTEAFF.

In this sample, this clone turned up a few times. The CDR3 DNA follows: TGTGCCATCAGTCCATCGCGGACAGGCAGGGCCACTGAAGCTTTCTTT. Amino acid sequence: CAISPSRTGRATEAFF. The V call is TRBV10-3, the J call TRBJ1-1; 7 nucleotides match TRBD1. The CDR3 consists of 16 residues. The V and J ends lost 5 bases and 4 bases, in that order; junction bases with no gene match: 13. Looked up from germline, CDR1 is ENHRY and CDR2 is SYGVKD.

This chain uses TRBV27 with TRBJ1-1; no reliable D call. This CDR3 has 13 residues. Trimming left V 3 bases short and J 4 bases short, with 9 bases between. CDR1 is MNHEY and CDR2 is SMNVEV in the germline V gene (reference sequence). The CDR3: CASSFAPGTEAFF. Written as DNA, the CDR3 is TGTGCCAGCAGTTTTGCGCCTGGCACTGAAGCTTTCTTT.

The rearrangement uses TRBV7-6 and TRBJ2-2; TRBD1 matches at 9 bases. The CDR3 runs to 15 residues. CDR1 and CDR2 (germline): SGHVS, FNYEAQ. After removal of 3 bases from V and 5 bases from J, the junction contained 4 bases not matched to a gene. In nucleotides, the CDR3 is TGTGCCAGCAGCTTTGGGACAGGGACGACCGGGGAGCTGTTTTTT. Protein sequence: CASSFGTGTTGELFF.

The chain carries TRBV2 and TRBJ2-2; 7 bases agree with TRBD1. This CDR3 has 16 amino acids. The trim removed 6 bases at V and 5 bases at J, leaving 12 bases unmatched. CDR1 SNHLY and CDR2 FYNNEI come from the germline V gene. CDR3 sequence reads: CASSLIRDRGTGELFF. DNA of the CDR3: TGTGCCAGCAGCTTGATCCGGGACAGAGGGACCGGGGAGCTGTTTTTT.

This clone was seen a handful of times. The rearrangement joins TRBV9 to TRBJ1-1; 7 bases are shared with TRBD1. This CDR3 is 13 amino acids long. The germline V gene encodes CDR1 SGDLS and CDR2 YYNGEE. Unmatched junction bases numbered 5, after V lost 5 bases and J lost 4 bases. CDR3 DNA: TGTGCCAGCAGTCGAGGGGGCGTCACTGAAGCTTTCTTT. Encoded protein: CASSRGGVTEAFF.

This clone was detected a few times. The V and J genes are TRBV10-3 and TRBJ2-7, with D perhaps TRBD2 (7 bases). V lost 10 bases and J lost 2, with 12 bases in between. CDR1 ENHRY and CDR2 SYGVKD come from the germline V gene. This CDR3 region has 12 residues. CDR3 protein: CATEGGAYEQYF. CDR3 sequence (DNA): TGTGCCACGGAGGGGGGGGCCTACGAGCAGTACTTC.

The J gene is TRBJ1-2, the V gene TRBV30; maybe TRBD1 (6 bases). Germline V lookup: CDR1 GTSNPN, CDR2 SVGIG (reference sequence). V was clipped by 5 bases and J by 8 bases, with 12 bases between them. This CDR3 contains 11 residues. The chain's CDR3 is CAWEWTVGYTF. In nucleotides, the CDR3 is TGTGCCTGGGAATGGACAGTGGGCTACACCTTC.

The chain links TRBV5-8 to TRBJ1-2; D not certain. The CDR3 covers 16 residues. Germline V lookup: CDR1 SGHTS, CDR2 YDEGEE. V was cut by 1 base and J by 0 bases, with 13 bases left in between. This chain's CDR3 is CASSLLYRSTNYGYTF. The CDR3 region has the DNA TGTGCCAGCAGCTTGCTTTATCGGTCGACTAACTATGGCTACACCTTC.

V gene TRBV14 combines with J gene TRBJ2-1; possibly TRBD2 for D (5 bases). CDR1 is SGHDN and CDR2 is FVKESK in the germline V gene. This CDR3 contains 16 residues. Trimming shortened V by 4 bases and J by 7 bases, and 20 bases separated the two germline ends. The CDR3 coding sequence is TGTGCCAGCAGCCCACTGGGCATTCCCTCGGGGAATGAGCAGTTCTTC. Its translation: CASSPLGIPSGNEQFF.

The V and J genes are TRBV19 and TRBJ2-2, with a possible D match to TRBD2 (6 bases). The germline gives CDR1 LNHDA, CDR2 SQIVND (reference sequence). Between the trimmed V and J ends, which lost 4 bases and 5 bases, there was a span of 14 bases. The CDR3 has 15 residues. The CDR3 DNA reads TGTGCCAGTAGTACGGGACGCCGGGGGACCGGGGAGCTGTTTTTT. Protein product: CASSTGRRGTGELFF.

V usage is TRBV6-6 and J usage is TRBJ1-5, with TRBD1 identical over 7 bases. From germline, CDR1 is MNHNY and CDR2 SVGAGI (reference sequence). The CDR3 has 15 amino acids. The J segment lost 1 base and the V segment lost 7 bases, leaving 7 bases of the junction unmatched. CDR3 DNA sequence: TGTGCCAGCATCGACAGGGCACGGAGCAATCAGCCCCAGCATTTT. Its protein is CASIDRARSNQPQHF.

Only one count was recorded for this clone. The chain is built from TRBV29-1 and TRBJ1-1, with unresolved D. The germline CDR1 and CDR2 sequences are SQVTM and ANQGSEA. Trimming cost V 1 base and J 3 bases, with 12 bases left between them. There are 14 residues in the CDR3. The CDR3 region has the DNA TGCAGCGTTGAAGGCGGAGGCACTTACACTGAAGCTTTCTTT. It is translated as CSVEGGGTYTEAFF.

V is TRBV2 and J is TRBJ2-7; 7 nucleotides match TRBD1. The J segment lost 3 bases and the V segment lost 7 bases, leaving 9 bases of the junction unmatched. Germline CDR1 and CDR2: SNHLY and FYNNEI. This CDR3 has 14 amino acids. CDR3 sequence: CASISASGGYEQYF. CDR3 sequence (DNA): TGTGCCAGCATTTCGGCCTCAGGGGGCTACGAGCAGTACTTC.

The chain is built from TRBV28 and TRBJ1-1; a possible D gene is TRBD1 (6 bases). Germline CDR1 MDHEN, CDR2 SYDVKM. V lost 5 bases, J lost 4 bases, and 14 bases lay in between. This CDR3 spans 14 amino acids. The chain's CDR3 is CASSKQGLGTEAFF. In DNA, the CDR3 is TGTGCCAGCAGTAAACAGGGATTGGGCACTGAAGCTTTCTTT.

Only a few counts were recorded for this clone. The V and J genes are TRBV7-3 and TRBJ2-7; D unclear. Germline CDR1 and CDR2: SGHTA and FQGTGA. The CDR3 sequence is 13 residues long. V lost 2 bases to trimming and J lost 5 bases, with 10 bases between them. DNA of the CDR3: TGTGCCAGCAGCTTAGCATTCGGTAACGAGCAGTACTTC. Its protein is CASSLAFGNEQYF.